The entry below describes one TCR beta chain. Its target is not known. These data come from a study of cytomegalovirus exposure and HLA in healthy donors. On the study more broadly: About 200 million T cells yielded approximately 100 million unique TCR beta sequences, as an earlier analysis found.

Findings of the study overall: A later analysis found that most CMV-associated TCR beta chains appeared HLA-restricted. Judged likely to be a sequencing artifact was a cluster of highly shared sequence variants.

This PCR relied on a set of 60 Vbeta primers and 13 Jbeta primers. Libraries were prepared by immunoSEQ multiplex PCR; TCRdb keeps only in-frame clonotypes and omits some of them. The table records roughly 180,000 clones, 75% to 80% of them present only once. V was pared by 6 bases and J by 1 base, with 10 bases between. Germline V gene lookup returns CDR1 MNHEY and CDR2 SVGAGI. CDR3 length: 14 residues. This clonotype was sampled from a female donor in good health and CMV-seronegative. Material for sequencing was PBMCs. The rearrangement links TRBV6-5 to TRBJ1-3; D remains unclear. The CDR3 sequence: CASSRKTSGNTIYF. In DNA form, the CDR3 reads TGTGCCAGCAGCCGCAAGACTTCTGGAAACACCATATATTTT.